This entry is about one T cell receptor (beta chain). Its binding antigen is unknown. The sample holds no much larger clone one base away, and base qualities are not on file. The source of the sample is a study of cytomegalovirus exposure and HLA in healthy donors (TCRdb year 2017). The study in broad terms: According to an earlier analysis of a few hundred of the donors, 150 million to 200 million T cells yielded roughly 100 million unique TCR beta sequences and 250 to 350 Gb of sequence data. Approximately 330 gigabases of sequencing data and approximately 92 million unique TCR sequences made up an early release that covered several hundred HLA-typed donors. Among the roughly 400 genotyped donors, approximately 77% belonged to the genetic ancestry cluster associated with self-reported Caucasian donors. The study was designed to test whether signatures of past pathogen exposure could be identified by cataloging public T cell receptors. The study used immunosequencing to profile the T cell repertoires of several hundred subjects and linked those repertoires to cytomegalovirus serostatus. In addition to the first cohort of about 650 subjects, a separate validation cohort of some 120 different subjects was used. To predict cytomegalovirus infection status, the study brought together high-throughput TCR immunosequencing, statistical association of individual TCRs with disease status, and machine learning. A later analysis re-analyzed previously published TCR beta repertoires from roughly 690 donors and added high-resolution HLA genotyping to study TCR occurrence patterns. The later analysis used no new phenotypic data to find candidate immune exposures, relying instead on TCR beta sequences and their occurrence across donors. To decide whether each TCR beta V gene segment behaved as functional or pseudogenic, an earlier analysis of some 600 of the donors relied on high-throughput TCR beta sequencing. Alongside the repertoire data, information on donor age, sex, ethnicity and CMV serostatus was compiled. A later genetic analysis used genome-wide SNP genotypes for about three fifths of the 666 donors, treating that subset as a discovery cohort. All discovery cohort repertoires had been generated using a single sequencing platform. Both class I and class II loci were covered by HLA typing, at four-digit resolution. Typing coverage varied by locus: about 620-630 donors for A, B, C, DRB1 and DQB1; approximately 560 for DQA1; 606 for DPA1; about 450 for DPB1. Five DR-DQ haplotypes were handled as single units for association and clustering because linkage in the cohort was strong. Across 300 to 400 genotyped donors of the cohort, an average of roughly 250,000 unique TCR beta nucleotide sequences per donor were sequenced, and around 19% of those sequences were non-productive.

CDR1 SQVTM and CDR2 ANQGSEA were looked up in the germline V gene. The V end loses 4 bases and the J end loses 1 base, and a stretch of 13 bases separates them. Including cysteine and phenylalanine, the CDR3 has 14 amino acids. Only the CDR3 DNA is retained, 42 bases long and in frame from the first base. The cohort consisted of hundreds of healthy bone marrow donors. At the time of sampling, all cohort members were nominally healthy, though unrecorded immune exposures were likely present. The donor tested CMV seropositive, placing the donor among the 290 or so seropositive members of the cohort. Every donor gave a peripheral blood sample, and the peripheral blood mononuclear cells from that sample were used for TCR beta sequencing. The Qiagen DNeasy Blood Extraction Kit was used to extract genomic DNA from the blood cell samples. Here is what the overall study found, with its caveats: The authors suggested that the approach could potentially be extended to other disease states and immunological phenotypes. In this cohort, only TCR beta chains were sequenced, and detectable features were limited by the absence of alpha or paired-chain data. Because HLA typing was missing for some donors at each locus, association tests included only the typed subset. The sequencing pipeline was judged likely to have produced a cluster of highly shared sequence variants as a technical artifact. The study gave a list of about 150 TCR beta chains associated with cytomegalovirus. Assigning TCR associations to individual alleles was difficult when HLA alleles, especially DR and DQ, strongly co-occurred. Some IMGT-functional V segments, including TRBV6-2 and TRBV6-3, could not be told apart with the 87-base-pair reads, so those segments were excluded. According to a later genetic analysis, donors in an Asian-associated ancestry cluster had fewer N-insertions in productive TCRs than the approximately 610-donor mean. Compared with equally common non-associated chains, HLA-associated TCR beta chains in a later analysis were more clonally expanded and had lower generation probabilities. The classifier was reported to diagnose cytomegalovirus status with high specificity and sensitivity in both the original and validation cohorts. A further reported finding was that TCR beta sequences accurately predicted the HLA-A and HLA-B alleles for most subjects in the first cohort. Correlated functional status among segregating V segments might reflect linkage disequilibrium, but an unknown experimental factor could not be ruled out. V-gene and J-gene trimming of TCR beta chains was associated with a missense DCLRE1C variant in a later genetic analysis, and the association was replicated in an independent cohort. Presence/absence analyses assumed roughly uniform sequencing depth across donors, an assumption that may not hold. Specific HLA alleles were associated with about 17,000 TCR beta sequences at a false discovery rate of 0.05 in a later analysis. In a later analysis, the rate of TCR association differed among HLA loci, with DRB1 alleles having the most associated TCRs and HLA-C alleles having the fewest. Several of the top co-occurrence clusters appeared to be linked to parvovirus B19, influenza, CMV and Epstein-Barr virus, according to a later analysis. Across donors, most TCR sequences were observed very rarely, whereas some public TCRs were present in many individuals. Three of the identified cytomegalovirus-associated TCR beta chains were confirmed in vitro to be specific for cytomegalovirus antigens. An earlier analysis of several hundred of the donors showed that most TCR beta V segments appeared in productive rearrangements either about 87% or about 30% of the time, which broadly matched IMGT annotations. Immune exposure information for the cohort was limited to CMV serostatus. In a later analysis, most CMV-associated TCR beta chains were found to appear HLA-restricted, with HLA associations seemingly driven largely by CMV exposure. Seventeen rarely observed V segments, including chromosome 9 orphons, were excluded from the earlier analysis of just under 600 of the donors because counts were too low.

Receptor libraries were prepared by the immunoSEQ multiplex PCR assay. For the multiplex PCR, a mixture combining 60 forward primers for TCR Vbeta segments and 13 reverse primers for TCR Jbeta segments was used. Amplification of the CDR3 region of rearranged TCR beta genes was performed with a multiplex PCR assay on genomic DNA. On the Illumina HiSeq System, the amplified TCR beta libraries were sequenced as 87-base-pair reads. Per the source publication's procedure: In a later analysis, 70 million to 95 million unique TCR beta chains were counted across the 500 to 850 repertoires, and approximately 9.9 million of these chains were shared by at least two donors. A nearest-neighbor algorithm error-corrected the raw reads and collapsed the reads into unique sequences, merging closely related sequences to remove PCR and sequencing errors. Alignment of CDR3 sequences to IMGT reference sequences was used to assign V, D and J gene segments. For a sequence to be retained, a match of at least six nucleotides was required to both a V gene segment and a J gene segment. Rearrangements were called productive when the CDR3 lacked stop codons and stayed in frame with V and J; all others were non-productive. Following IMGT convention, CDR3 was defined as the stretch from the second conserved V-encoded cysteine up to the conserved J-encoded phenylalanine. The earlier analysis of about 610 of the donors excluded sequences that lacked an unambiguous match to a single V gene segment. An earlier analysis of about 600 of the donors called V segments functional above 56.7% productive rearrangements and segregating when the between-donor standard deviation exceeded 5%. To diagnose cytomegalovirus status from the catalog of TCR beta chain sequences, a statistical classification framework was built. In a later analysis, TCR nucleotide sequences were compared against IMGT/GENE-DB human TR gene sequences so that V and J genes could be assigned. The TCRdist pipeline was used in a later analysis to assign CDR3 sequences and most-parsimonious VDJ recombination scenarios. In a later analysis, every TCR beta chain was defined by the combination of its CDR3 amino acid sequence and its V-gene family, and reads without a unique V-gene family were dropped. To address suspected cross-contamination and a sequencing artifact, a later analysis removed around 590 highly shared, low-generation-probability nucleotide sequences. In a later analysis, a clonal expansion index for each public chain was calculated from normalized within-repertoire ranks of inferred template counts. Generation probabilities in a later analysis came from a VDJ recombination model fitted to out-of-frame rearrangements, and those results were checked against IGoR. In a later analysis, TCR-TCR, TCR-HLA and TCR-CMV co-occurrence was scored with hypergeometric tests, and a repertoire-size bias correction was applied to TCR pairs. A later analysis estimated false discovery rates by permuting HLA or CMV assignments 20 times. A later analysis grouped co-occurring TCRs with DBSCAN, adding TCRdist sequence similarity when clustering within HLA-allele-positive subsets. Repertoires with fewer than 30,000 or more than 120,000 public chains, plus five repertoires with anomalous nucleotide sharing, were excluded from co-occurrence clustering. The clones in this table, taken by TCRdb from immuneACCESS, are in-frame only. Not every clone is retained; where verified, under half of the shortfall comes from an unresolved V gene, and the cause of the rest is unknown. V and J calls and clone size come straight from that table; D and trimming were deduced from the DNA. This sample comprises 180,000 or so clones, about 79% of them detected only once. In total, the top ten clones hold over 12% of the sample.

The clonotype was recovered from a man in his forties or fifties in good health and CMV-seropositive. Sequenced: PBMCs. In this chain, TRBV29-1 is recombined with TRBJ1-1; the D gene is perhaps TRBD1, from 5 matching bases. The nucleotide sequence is TGCAGCGTTGGTCATCCGGGGGAGAACACTGAAGCTTTCTTT. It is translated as CSVGHPGENTEAFF. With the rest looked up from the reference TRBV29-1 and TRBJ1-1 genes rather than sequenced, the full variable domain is SAVISQKPSRDICQRGTSLTIQCQVDSQVTMMFWYRQQPGQSLTLIATANQGSEATYESGFVIDKFPISRPNLTFSTLTVSNMSPEDSSIYLCSVGHPGENTEAFFGQGTRLTVV.